A selection of T cell receptor beta chains follows, all from one sample in a study of T cell repertoires in cytomegalovirus infection. One entry per CDR3 protein results from TCRdb running MiXCR on the reads. The table includes about 76,000 distinct CDR3 sequences, less than 4.5% detected once. Sequenced: PBMCs. These TCRs come from a human donor in good health (CMV status not recorded). Some clones in this sample may be carry-over from other donors' samples. Both conserved end residues are trimmed from each CDR3.

j_call: TRBJ2-1; v_call: TRBV19; cdr3_aa: ASSPTQGNEQF
j_call: TRBJ2-1; v_call: TRBV7-3; cdr3_aa: ASSRELAGGRYNEQF
j_call: TRBJ2-7; v_call: TRBV27; cdr3_aa: ASTSLLGQPYEQY
j_call: TRBJ2-7; v_call: TRBV7-2; cdr3_aa: ASRPTQGEYEQY
j_call: TRBJ2-1; v_call: TRBV20-1; cdr3_aa: SALHNEQF
j_call: TRBJ2-1; v_call: TRBV12-3/TRBV12-4; cdr3_aa: ASSLGDLFRRQF
j_call: TRBJ1-5; v_call: TRBV12-3/TRBV12-4; cdr3_aa: ASSSGHGQGPQH
j_call: TRBJ2-7; v_call: TRBV4-1; cdr3_aa: ASSQRQGAYEQY
j_call: TRBJ2-3; v_call: TRBV20-1; cdr3_aa: SAGTGGPDTQY
j_call: TRBJ1-2; v_call: TRBV11-2; cdr3_aa: ASSRTGSGYT
j_call: TRBJ1-1; v_call: TRBV7-2; cdr3_aa: ASSLGTERKAF
j_call: TRBJ1-6; v_call: TRBV20-1; cdr3_aa: SAETGNDSPLH
j_call: TRBJ2-1; v_call: TRBV7-9; cdr3_aa: ASSHPTVLSYNEQF
j_call: TRBJ2-7; v_call: TRBV7-9; cdr3_aa: ASSFTGTGGEQY
j_call: TRBJ1-1; v_call: TRBV6-2/TRBV6-3; cdr3_aa: ASSYSSANTEAF
j_call: TRBJ1-1; v_call: TRBV6-5; cdr3_aa: ASSYQGGTEAF
j_call: TRBJ1-4; v_call: TRBV7-8; cdr3_aa: ASSLRGPNEILF
j_call: TRBJ2-3; v_call: TRBV4-3; cdr3_aa: ASSPRTGKSTDTQY
j_call: TRBJ1-2; v_call: TRBV6-5; cdr3_aa: ASSYTSTGLGYGYT
j_call: TRBJ1-5; v_call: TRBV7-2; cdr3_aa: ASSSPGPNQPQH
j_call: TRBJ2-7; v_call: TRBV7-2; cdr3_aa: ASSLIGQGANEQY
j_call: TRBJ1-6; v_call: TRBV7-2; cdr3_aa: ASSGGASYNSPLH
j_call: TRBJ2-1; v_call: TRBV19; cdr3_aa: ASSIDISYNEQF
j_call: TRBJ2-7; v_call: TRBV7-2; cdr3_aa: ASSLAHRTNSGGEQY
j_call: TRBJ1-2; v_call: TRBV20-1; cdr3_aa: SATGGLANYGYT
j_call: TRBJ1-1; v_call: TRBV7-8; cdr3_aa: ASRRYEGNTEAF
j_call: TRBJ2-1; v_call: TRBV15; cdr3_aa: ATSRVAGGRNEQF
j_call: TRBJ1-6; v_call: TRBV15; cdr3_aa: ATSSAGLSNSPLH
j_call: TRBJ1-2; v_call: TRBV28; cdr3_aa: ASSLNTDYGYT
j_call: TRBJ1-5; v_call: TRBV10-3; cdr3_aa: AISESFLGTDGNQPQH
j_call: TRBJ2-7; v_call: TRBV20-1; cdr3_aa: SANTDRVGEQY
j_call: TRBJ2-5; v_call: TRBV6-1; cdr3_aa: ASDSRGLQETQY
j_call: TRBJ1-1; v_call: TRBV28; cdr3_aa: ASRTGYTEAF
j_call: TRBJ2-1; v_call: TRBV11-1; cdr3_aa: ASSLGVPPNEQF
j_call: TRBJ1-6; v_call: TRBV5-1; cdr3_aa: ASSKQQGAGSPLH
j_call: TRBJ1-6; v_call: TRBV7-8; cdr3_aa: ASSVGASGSPLH
j_call: TRBJ2-1; v_call: TRBV28; cdr3_aa: ASSLRQTSGGRNEQV
j_call: TRBJ1-1; v_call: TRBV28; cdr3_aa: ASGPLSGGTEAF
j_call: TRBJ1-3; v_call: TRBV7-8; cdr3_aa: ASSLGTGRTGNTIY
j_call: TRBJ1-1; v_call: TRBV7-6; cdr3_aa: ASSSQPGLSETEAF
j_call: TRBJ2-1; v_call: TRBV20-1; cdr3_aa: SAAFLAGVF
j_call: TRBJ2-5; v_call: TRBV20-1; cdr3_aa: SAISGIETQY
j_call: TRBJ1-6; v_call: TRBV5-6; cdr3_aa: ASSLEDSPLH
j_call: TRBJ2-3; v_call: TRBV11-2; cdr3_aa: ASSPTGIDTQY
j_call: TRBJ1-1; v_call: TRBV12-3/TRBV12-4; cdr3_aa: ASSRIEGTEAF
j_call: TRBJ1-2; v_call: TRBV10-2; cdr3_aa: ASSAEKYGYT
j_call: TRBJ1-2; v_call: TRBV7-2; cdr3_aa: ASSFDRSSDYGYT
j_call: TRBJ1-5; v_call: TRBV6-2/TRBV6-3; cdr3_aa: ASSYGGRGNQPQH
j_call: TRBJ1-1; v_call: TRBV2; cdr3_aa: ASNTYTEAF